This TCR beta chain was captured by sequencing in a study of Ad26.COV2.S vaccination and SARS-CoV-2 variants. This table comes from immunoSEQ multiplex PCR, and its TCRdb copy is limited to in-frame clones, with some not included. The table includes around 140,000 clones, 86% detected once. With regard to this clone: Its antigen is still unknown.

The study, taken as a whole, reports: The TCR breadth and depth analyses may have produced an underestimate of total T cell responses. Vaccinees showed greater spike-specific TCR breadth than placebo recipients. Reported findings describe substantial breadth in spike-specific CD8+ and CD4+ T cell responses following vaccination. Comparable non-spike TCR breadth was observed in vaccine and placebo recipients.

The sequences come from peripheral blood, collected after recovery from COVID-19. The TCR sequence derives from a human donor who had recovered from COVID-19.

CDR3 loop: CSVPQDGYTF. CDR3 nucleotides: TGCAGCGTGCCGCAGGATGGCTACACCTTC. The chain employs TRBV29-1 and TRBJ1-2, with no clear D. Germline lookup yields CDR1 SQVTM and CDR2 ANQGSEA. This CDR3 comprises 10 residues. V gave up 6 bases and J gave up 6 bases, with 8 bases separating them.